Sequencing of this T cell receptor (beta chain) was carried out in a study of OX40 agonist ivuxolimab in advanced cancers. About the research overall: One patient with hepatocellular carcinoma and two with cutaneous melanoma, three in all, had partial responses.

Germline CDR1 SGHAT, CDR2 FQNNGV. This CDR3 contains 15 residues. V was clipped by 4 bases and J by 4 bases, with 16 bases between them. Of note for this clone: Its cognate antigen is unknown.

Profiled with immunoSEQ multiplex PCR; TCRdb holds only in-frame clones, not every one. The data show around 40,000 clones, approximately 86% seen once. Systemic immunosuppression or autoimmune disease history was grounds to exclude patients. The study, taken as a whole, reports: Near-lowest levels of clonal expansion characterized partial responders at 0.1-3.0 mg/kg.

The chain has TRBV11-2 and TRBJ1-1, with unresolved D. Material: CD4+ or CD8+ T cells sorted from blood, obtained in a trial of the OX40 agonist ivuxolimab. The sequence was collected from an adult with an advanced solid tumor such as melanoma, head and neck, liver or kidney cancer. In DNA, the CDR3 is TGTGCCAGCAGCTGGCGTGGCCATGGAATCACTGAAGCTTTCTTT. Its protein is CASSWRGHGITEAFF.